Listed here is a single TCR beta chain. It was RNA transcripts that yielded the amplified TCR beta CDR3 regions. Researchers ran a first-round RT-PCR on the TCR CDR3 using the HTBI primer set. TCRdb reanalysed the multiplex PCR reads using MiXCR and keeps one entry per CDR3 protein. The sample gives around 450,000 distinct CDR3 sequences, approximately 15% of which show up once; 5.3% is in the top ten. This record belongs to a study of T cells in Graves' hyperthyroidism and ophthalmopathy. The CDR3 length is 12 residues. Trimming removed 6 bases at V and 7 bases at J, with 9 bases between. Germline V CDR1 and CDR2: MDHEN, SYDVKM. Patients aged 18 to 65 had newly diagnosed hyperthyroidism lasting under 2 months.

The V gene is TRBV28, the J gene TRBJ1-4; D remains ambiguous. Sequencing used blood. The receptor comes from a woman aged 18-30 years with Graves' hyperthyroidism. CDR3 coding DNA: TGTGCCAGCAGGCACATAGGTGAAAAACTGTTTTTT. This encodes CASRHIGEKLFF.